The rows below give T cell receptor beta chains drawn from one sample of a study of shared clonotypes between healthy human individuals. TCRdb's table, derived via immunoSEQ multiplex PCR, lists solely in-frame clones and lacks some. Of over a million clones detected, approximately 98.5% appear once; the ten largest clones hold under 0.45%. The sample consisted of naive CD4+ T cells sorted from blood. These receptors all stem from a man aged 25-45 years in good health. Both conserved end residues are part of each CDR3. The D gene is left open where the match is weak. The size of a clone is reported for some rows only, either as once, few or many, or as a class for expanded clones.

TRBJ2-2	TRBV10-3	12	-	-	TGTGCCATCAGTGAGCCCCCCGGGGAGCTGTTTTTT	CAISEPPGELFF
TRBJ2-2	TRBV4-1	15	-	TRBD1	TGCGCCAGCAGCCAGGCTAGGACAGGGGCTCCGGAGCTGTTTTTT	CASSQARTGAPELFF
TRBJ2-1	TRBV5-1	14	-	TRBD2	TGCGCCAGCAGCTCCGGGACTAGCGGGGCCTCTCAGTTCTTC	CASSSGTSGASQFF
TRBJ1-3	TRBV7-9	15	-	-	TGTGCCAGCAGCGGAAGGGGAAACTCTGGAAACACCATATATTTT	CASSGRGNSGNTIYF
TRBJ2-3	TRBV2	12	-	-	TGTGCCAGCAGTCGCGGGGCGGATACGCAGTATTTT	CASSRGADTQYF
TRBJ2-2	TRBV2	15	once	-	TGTGCCACCCTCCTGGGGACATCGAACACCGGGGAGCTGTTTTTT	CATLLGTSNTGELFF
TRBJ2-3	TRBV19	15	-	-	TGTGCCAGTAGTATACTAGGCTCGGGCACAGATACGCAGTATTTT	CASSILGSGTDTQYF
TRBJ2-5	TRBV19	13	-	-	TGTGCCAGTAGTATAGCCCGTCGTGAGACCCAGTACTTC	CASSIARRETQYF
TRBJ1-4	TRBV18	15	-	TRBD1	TGTGCCAGCTCACCACCGGGACAGGCGGATGAAAAACTGTTTTTT	CASSPPGQADEKLFF
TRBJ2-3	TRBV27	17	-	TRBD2	TGTGCCAGCCGCAAAGGTGCTAGCGGGAGTTTCACAGATACGCAGTATTTT	CASRKGASGSFTDTQYF
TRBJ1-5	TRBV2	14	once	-	TGTGCCAGCAGTGAATTGTATGTTAATCAGCCCCAGCATTTT	CASSELYVNQPQHF
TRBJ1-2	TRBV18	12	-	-	TGTGCCAGCTCATCTAACAGGGATGGCTACACCTTC	CASSSNRDGYTF
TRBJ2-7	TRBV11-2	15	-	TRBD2	TGTGCCAGCAGCTCCAGACTAGCAGCGATCTACGAGCAGTACTTC	CASSSRLAAIYEQYF
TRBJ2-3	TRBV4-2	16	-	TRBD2	TGTGCCAGCAGCCAACATCTTAGCGGGAGCACAGATACGCAGTATTTT	CASSQHLSGSTDTQYF
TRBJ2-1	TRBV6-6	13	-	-	TGTGCCAGCAGTTACGGACTCTACAATGAGCAGTTCTTC	CASSYGLYNEQFF
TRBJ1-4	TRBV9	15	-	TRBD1	TGTGCCAGCAGCCCCCCCGGGACAGGTCTTGAAAAACTGTTTTTT	CASSPPGTGLEKLFF
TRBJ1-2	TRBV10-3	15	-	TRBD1	TGTGCCATCAGTGCCTTGGGACAGGGACGCTATGGCTACACCTTC	CAISALGQGRYGYTF
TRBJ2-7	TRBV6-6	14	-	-	TGTGCCAGCAATGAGGGACAAGATGCCTACGAGCAGTACTTC	CASNEGQDAYEQYF
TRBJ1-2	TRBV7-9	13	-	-	TGTGCCAGCAGCCTGGCAGGGTTTTGGGGCTACACCTTC	CASSLAGFWGYTF
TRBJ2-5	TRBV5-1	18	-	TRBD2	TGCGCCAGCAGCTTGGGCGTAATGTCCAGCGGGAGCGATGAGACCCAGTACTTC	CASSLGVMSSGSDETQYF
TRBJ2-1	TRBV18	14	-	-	TGTGCCAGCTCACCAGGTTGGGCCACCAATGAGCAGTTCTTC	CASSPGWATNEQFF
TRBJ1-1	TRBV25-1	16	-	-	TGTGCCAGCAGTGTTTGGAGGGGCCCCGGGATCACTGAAGCTTTCTTT	CASSVWRGPGITEAFF
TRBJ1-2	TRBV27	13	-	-	TGTGCCAGCAGCTTGGGACGGAACTATGGCTACACCTTC	CASSLGRNYGYTF
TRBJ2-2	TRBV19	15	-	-	TGTGCCAGTAGAATAGACAGGACGAACACCGGGGAGCTGTTTTTT	CASRIDRTNTGELFF
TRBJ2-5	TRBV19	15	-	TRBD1	TGTGCCAGTAGTAGTCTCGACAGGGGGCGGGAGACCCAGTACTTC	CASSSLDRGRETQYF
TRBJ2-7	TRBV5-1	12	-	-	TGCGCCAGCAGCACACCTAGCTACGAGCAGTACTTC	CASSTPSYEQYF
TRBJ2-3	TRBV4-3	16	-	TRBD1	TGCGCCAGCAGCCAAGATGACAGGGGCAGGGGGGATACGCAGTATTTT	CASSQDDRGRGDTQYF
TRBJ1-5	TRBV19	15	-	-	TGTGCCAGTAGTGCAGGGGAGGGATGGAAACAGCCCCAGCATTTT	CASSAGEGWKQPQHF
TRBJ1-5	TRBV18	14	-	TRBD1	TGTGCCAGCTCACGGACAGGGGGCGATCAGCCCCAGCATTTT	CASSRTGGDQPQHF